This T cell receptor beta chain was identified in a study of T cell responses to AZD1222 COVID-19 vaccine. Combined were second doses at about 4 or about 12 weeks. This table comes from immunoSEQ multiplex PCR, and its TCRdb copy is limited to in-frame clones, with some not included. This table has more than 90,000 clones, about nine tenths appearing once. The receptor comes from an adult who received the AZD1222 COVID-19 vaccine. The sample here was peripheral blood, taken 28 days after the second AZD1222 dose.

The CDR3 bases are TGTGCCAGCAGCTCCGACAGGGGTTTTAGTGAAAAACTGTTTTTT. Translating gives CASSSDRGFSEKLFF. J is TRBJ1-4 and V is TRBV5-6; 8 positions match TRBD1. The CDR3 is 15 residues long. Germline assignment: CDR1 SGHDT and CDR2 YYEEEE. J gave up 7 bases and V 3 bases, and 8 bases lay outside the gene matches.